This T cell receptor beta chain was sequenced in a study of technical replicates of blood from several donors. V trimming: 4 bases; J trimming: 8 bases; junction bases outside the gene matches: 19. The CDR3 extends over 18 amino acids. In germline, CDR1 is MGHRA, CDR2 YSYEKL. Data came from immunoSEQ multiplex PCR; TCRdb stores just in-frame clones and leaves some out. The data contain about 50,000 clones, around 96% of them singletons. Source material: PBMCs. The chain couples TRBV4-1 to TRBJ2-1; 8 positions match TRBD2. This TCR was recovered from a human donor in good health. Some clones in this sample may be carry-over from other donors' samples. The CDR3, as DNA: TGCGCCAGCAGCCGCCGGGGGGGAACTAGCGGCTTAGGGGATGAGCAGTTCTTC. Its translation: CASSRRGGTSGLGDEQFF.